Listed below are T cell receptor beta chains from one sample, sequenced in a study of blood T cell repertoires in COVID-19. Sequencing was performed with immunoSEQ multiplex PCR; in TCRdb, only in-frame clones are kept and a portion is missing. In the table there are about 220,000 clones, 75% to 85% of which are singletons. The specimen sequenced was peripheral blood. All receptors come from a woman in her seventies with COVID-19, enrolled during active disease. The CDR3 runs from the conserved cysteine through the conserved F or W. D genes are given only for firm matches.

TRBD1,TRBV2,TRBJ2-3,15,CASSEEQGKTDTQYF
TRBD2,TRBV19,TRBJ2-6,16,CASSRTSGSGANVLTF
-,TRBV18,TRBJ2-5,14,CASSPPERQETQYF
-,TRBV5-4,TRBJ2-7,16,CASSFKSQGGINEQYF
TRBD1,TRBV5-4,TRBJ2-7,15,CASSYKPGQGRMEYF
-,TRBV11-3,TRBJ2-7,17,CASSLGGGLRSSYEQYF
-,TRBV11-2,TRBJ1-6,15,CASTSRDSYNSPLHF
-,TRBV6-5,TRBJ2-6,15,CASSYYTSGANVLTF
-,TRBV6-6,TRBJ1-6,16,CASSLDRSSYNSPLHF
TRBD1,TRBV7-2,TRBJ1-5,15,CASRIQGAGNQPQHF
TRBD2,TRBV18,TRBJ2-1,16,CASSPPGTRGYNEQFF
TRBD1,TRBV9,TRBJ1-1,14,CASSVTGGNTEAFF
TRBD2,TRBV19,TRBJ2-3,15,CASSVAGGPTDTQYF
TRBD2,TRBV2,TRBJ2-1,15,CASSPTSGTYNEQFF
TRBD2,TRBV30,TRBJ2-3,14,CAYCPGLGPDTQYF
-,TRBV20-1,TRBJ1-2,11,CSAVPGGGYTF
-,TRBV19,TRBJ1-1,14,CASSIPGFSTEAFF
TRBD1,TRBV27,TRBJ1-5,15,CASSPLDRAVQPQHF
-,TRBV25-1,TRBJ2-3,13,CASSVPGTDTQYF
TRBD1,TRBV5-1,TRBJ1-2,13,CASSAGQNYGYTF
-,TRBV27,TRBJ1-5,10,CATVHQPQHF
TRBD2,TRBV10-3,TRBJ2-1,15,CAISESSGRANEQFF
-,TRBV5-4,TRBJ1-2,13,CASSFGQNYGYTF
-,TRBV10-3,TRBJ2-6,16,CAISKDSQFGANVLTF
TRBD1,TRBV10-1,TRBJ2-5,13,CASSEGGWETQYF
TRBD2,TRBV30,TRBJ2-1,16,CAWSGHTSGRYDEQFF
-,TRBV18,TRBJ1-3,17,CASSPSWAVSSGNTIYF
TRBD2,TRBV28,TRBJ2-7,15,CASSRLAGRYYEQYF
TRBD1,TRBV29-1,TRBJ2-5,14,CSSRQGSLQETQYF
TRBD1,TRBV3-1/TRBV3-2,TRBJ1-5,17,CASSQGGTGNSNQPQHF
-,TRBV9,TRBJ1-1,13,CASSDPGNTEAFF
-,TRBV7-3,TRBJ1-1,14,CASSLTPGLGEAFF
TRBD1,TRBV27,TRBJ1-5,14,CASSFRSQGKPQHF
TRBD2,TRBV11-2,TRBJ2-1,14,CASSLIPGLVKQFF
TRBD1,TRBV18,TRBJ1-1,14,CASSPRTGNTEAFF
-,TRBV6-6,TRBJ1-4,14,CASNFVGAGEKLFF
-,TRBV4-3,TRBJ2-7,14,CASSQESSSYEQYF
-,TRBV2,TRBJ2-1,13,CASKSSGVSEQFF
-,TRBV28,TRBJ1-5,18,CASRKSSGGRTVDQPQHF
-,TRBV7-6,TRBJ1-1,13,CASSSGQNTEAFF
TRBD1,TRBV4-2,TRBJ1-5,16,CASSQVGTGAQSPQHF
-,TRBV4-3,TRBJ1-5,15,CASSQETGGKQPQHF
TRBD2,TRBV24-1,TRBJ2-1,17,CATSDWGSGRVGNEQFF
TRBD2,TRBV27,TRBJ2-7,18,CASSLKGYGGRNSYEQYF
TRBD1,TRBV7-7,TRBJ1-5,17,CASSLRTGGSGNQPQHF
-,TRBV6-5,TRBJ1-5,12,CASGRTGGPQHF
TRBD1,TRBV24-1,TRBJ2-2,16,CATSEPGQGAAGELFF
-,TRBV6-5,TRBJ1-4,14,CASTGSATNEKLFF